This is a list of T cell receptor beta chains from one sample in a study of regulatory T cells in long-lasting Graves disease. TCRdb re-called the multiplex PCR reads with MiXCR, one entry per CDR3 protein. The table lists about 400,000 distinct CDR3 sequences, 20% to 25% of them singletons. Sequencing used peripheral blood mononuclear cells (PBMCs), obtained when the disease was refractory, from a patient treated with antithyroid drugs. Receptors were obtained from a female donor with Graves disease. The CDR3 runs from the conserved cysteine through the conserved F or W. Each record gives: D gene, clone size, V gene, J gene, CDR3 DNA, CDR3 protein. The D gene is left open where the match is weak. Size tells how often a clone was seen (once, few, many) or the class of an expanded clone, and some rows leave it out.

d_call: NA
clone_size: many
v_call: TRBV28
j_call: TRBJ1-1
cdr3_nt: TGTGCCAGCAGCACAGGGAGGATGAACACTGAAGCTTTCTTT
cdr3_aa: CASSTGRMNTEAFF

d_call: TRBD1
clone_size: NA
v_call: TRBV7-2
j_call: TRBJ2-5
cdr3_nt: TGTGCCAGCAGCCCCGGGACAGGGGTAAAGACCCAGTACTTC
cdr3_aa: CASSPGTGVKTQYF

d_call: TRBD1
clone_size: many
v_call: TRBV7-2
j_call: TRBJ1-1
cdr3_nt: TGTGCCAGCAGCGGGTTGGGGGGACAGATTGAAGCTTTCTTT
cdr3_aa: CASSGLGGQIEAFF

d_call: NA
clone_size: few
v_call: TRBV5-4
j_call: TRBJ1-1
cdr3_nt: TGTGCCAGCAGCCCCGGATACGACACTGAAGCTTTCTTT
cdr3_aa: CASSPGYDTEAFF

d_call: TRBD1
clone_size: NA
v_call: TRBV20-1
j_call: TRBJ2-7
cdr3_nt: TGCAGTGCTTCCGGGACAGGGAAAGTCGAGCAGTACTTC
cdr3_aa: CSASGTGKVEQYF

d_call: NA
clone_size: NA
v_call: TRBV6-2/TRBV6-3
j_call: TRBJ1-1
cdr3_nt: TGTGCCAGCAGCATAGGGGGTTTGAACACTGAAGCTTTCTTT
cdr3_aa: CASSIGGLNTEAFF

d_call: TRBD2
clone_size: NA
v_call: TRBV7-8
j_call: TRBJ2-7
cdr3_nt: TGTGCCAGCAGCTTCAGCGGGGGGGGCGCCTACGAGCAGTACTTC
cdr3_aa: CASSFSGGGAYEQYF

d_call: NA
clone_size: NA
v_call: TRBV3-1
j_call: TRBJ1-2
cdr3_nt: TGTGCCAGCAGCCAAGTTATCGGGGATGGCTACACCTTC
cdr3_aa: CASSQVIGDGYTF

d_call: NA
clone_size: NA
v_call: TRBV29-1
j_call: TRBJ1-1
cdr3_nt: TGCAGCGTTGCACATTACATGAACACTAAAGCTTTCTTT
cdr3_aa: CSVAHYMNTKAFF

d_call: NA
clone_size: few
v_call: TRBV6-5
j_call: TRBJ1-5
cdr3_nt: TGTGCCAGCAGTTACTCGAGGACGGAGCGTTATCAGCCCCAGCATTTT
cdr3_aa: CASSYSRTERYQPQHF

d_call: TRBD2
clone_size: few
v_call: TRBV6-5
j_call: TRBJ2-3
cdr3_nt: TGTGCCAGCAGTTTTGCGGGAGAGGCAGATACGCAGTATTTT
cdr3_aa: CASSFAGEADTQYF

d_call: NA
clone_size: many
v_call: TRBV6-2/TRBV6-3
j_call: TRBJ2-7
cdr3_nt: TGTGCCAGCAGTGAAACCCACAGTGGCCGCTCCTACGAGCAGTACTTC
cdr3_aa: CASSETHSGRSYEQYF

d_call: NA
clone_size: many
v_call: TRBV6-5
j_call: TRBJ1-2
cdr3_nt: TGTGCCAGCAGTTACCGGATGTCGGGGCCAAACTATGGCTACACCTTC
cdr3_aa: CASSYRMSGPNYGYTF

d_call: TRBD2
clone_size: NA
v_call: TRBV2
j_call: TRBJ2-7
cdr3_nt: TGTGCCAGCAGGGCACTAGCGGCCTACAATGAGCAGTACTTC
cdr3_aa: CASRALAAYNEQYF

d_call: TRBD2
clone_size: NA
v_call: TRBV2
j_call: TRBJ2-3
cdr3_nt: TGTGCCAGCAGTGAAAGCGGCGGGGGGGCCACAGATACGCAGTATTTT
cdr3_aa: CASSESGGGATDTQYF

d_call: NA
clone_size: few
v_call: TRBV18
j_call: TRBJ1-2
cdr3_nt: TGTGCCAGCTCACCCTCAGGGGCGGTCATATACGGCTACACCTTC
cdr3_aa: CASSPSGAVIYGYTF

d_call: NA
clone_size: NA
v_call: TRBV19
j_call: TRBJ1-2
cdr3_nt: TGTGCCAGTAGTATTACGGAGGGTACGAATGGCTACACCTTC
cdr3_aa: CASSITEGTNGYTF

d_call: TRBD1
clone_size: many
v_call: TRBV27
j_call: TRBJ1-5
cdr3_nt: TGTGCCAGCAAAGGTGGGGACAGGGCCAATCAGCCCCAGCATTTT
cdr3_aa: CASKGGDRANQPQHF

d_call: NA
clone_size: few
v_call: TRBV10-3
j_call: TRBJ2-2
cdr3_nt: TGTGCCATCCGGGCTAGCGAGAACACCGGGGAGCTGTTTTTT
cdr3_aa: CAIRASENTGELFF

d_call: NA
clone_size: NA
v_call: TRBV4-3
j_call: TRBJ2-5
cdr3_nt: TGCGCCAGCAGCCAAGAACCTGAGGGGACTGGGACCCAGTACTTC
cdr3_aa: CASSQEPEGTGTQYF

d_call: TRBD2
clone_size: few
v_call: TRBV4-3
j_call: TRBJ2-7
cdr3_nt: TGCGCCAGCAGCCAAGGGGTTAGTAGCGGGAGCGCCTACGAGCAGTACTTC
cdr3_aa: CASSQGVSSGSAYEQYF

d_call: NA
clone_size: many
v_call: TRBV7-6
j_call: TRBJ2-7
cdr3_nt: TGTGCCAGCAGCTTAGCAGGCGGAGCGGACGAGCAGTACTTC
cdr3_aa: CASSLAGGADEQYF

d_call: NA
clone_size: NA
v_call: TRBV19
j_call: TRBJ2-5
cdr3_nt: TGTGCCAGTAGTATTCGTTCGGGGGCTGGGACCCAGTACTTC
cdr3_aa: CASSIRSGAGTQYF